This record covers a single T cell receptor (beta chain). No antigen is known for it. The sample belongs to a study of blood T cells in healthy people across ages. General observations from the study: The fall in TCR beta diversity per million T cells was roughly linear with age.

For the second PCR, which ran for about 7 to 11 cycles, a sample-barcoded 5' primer and a J-beta primer mix were used. TCRdb passed the 5' RACE reads through MiXCR, listing each CDR3 protein once. The repertoire holds hundreds of thousands of distinct CDR3 sequences, with around 42% as singletons. Between the trimmed V and J ends, which lost 0 bases and 0 bases, there was a span of 13 bases. This CDR3 is built from 17 residues. Germline V CDR1 and CDR2: SGDLS, YYNGEE. Sequencing input: blood. The source is a man in his 60s in good health. The chain links TRBV9 to TRBJ2-1; tentatively, D is TRBD2 (7 bases). Written as DNA, the CDR3 is TGTGCCAGCAGCGTAGGAGGGGGGGCGAGCTCCTACAATGAGCAGTTCTTC. Protein: CASSVGGGASSYNEQFF.